Following are 27 T cell receptor beta chains from one sample sequenced in a study of identical twins (dated by TCRdb to the mid-2010s). Library creation used 5' RACE. The sample was run on an Illumina HiSeq 2000. TCRdb reprocessing: public reads trimmed at Q25 with fastp, clones called with MiXCR, in-frame beta chains kept. CDR3 protein duplicates are merged, each entry listing the most common genes and DNA. Within this sample are 600,000 to 800,000 distinct CDR3 sequences, with about 20% of them counted one time only. The top ten clonotypes cover over 4% of the sample. This sample also appeared in a second study, on T cells expressing NK-cell markers.

Source material: PBMCs. All receptors come from a woman in her late teens or twenties in good health.

The V and J genes are TRBV27 and TRBJ2-7; D is unclear. CDR3 length: 13 amino acids. Trimming stripped 3 bases from V and 6 bases from J, with 12 bases between. The V gene's germline CDR1 is MNHEY and CDR2 SMNVEV (reference sequence). In DNA form, the CDR3 reads TGTGCCAGCAGTTTTGGAAGGGTAGGCGAGCAGTACTTC. Translated: CASSFGRVGEQYF.

The chain links TRBV5-6 to TRBJ1-2; unclear D gene. Trimming shortened V by 0 bases and J by 4 bases, and 13 bases separated the two germline ends. CDR3 length: 15 amino acids. Looked up from germline, CDR1 is SGHDT and CDR2 is YYEEEE. The CDR3 DNA reads TGTGCCAGCAGCTTGGTCGGAGTTCCGACCTATGGCTACACCTTC. Amino acid sequence: CASSLVGVPTYGYTF.

The rearrangement links TRBV20-1 to TRBJ2-7, with D tentatively TRBD2 (6 bases). The CDR3 spans 11 residues. Germline V gene data show CDR1 as DFQATT and CDR2 as SNEGSKA (reference sequence). Deletions cut 5 bases from V and 6 bases from J, with 11 bases between. This CDR3 reads CSAGTSTEQYF. CDR3 nucleotide sequence: TGCAGTGCTGGAACTAGCACCGAGCAGTACTTC.

This chain connects TRBV12-3 or TRBV12-4 to TRBJ1-3; D is unresolved. V lost 3 bases to trimming and J lost 12 bases, with 9 bases between them. The CDR3 extends over 11 amino acids. The CDR3: CASSLNIGIYF. The CDR3 nucleotides are TGTGCCAGCAGTTTGAACATCGGCATATATTTT.

This clonotype appeared many times. The genes are TRBV24-1 and TRBJ2-1; 7 bases are a match to TRBD1. V was clipped by 3 bases and J by 9 bases; unmatched bases: 10. The CDR3 covers 15 residues. The germline gives CDR1 KGHDR, CDR2 SFDVKD. DNA of the CDR3: TGTGCCACCAGTGATGGGCGGACAGGCCACAGTGAGCAGTTCTTC. This gives the protein CATSDGRTGHSEQFF.

This clonotype was seen repeatedly, ten times or more. This chain links TRBV7-9 with TRBJ2-7; the D gene is possibly TRBD2 (6 bases). In germline, CDR1 is SEHNR, CDR2 FQNEAQ (reference sequence). V was pared by 4 bases and J by 6 bases, with 13 bases between. There are 13 residues in the CDR3. The CDR3: CASSSGTGGEQYF. Here the CDR3 DNA reads TGTGCCAGCAGCTCCGGGACTGGCGGCGAGCAGTACTTC.

In its sample, this clonotype was seen a few times. The J gene is TRBJ2-1, the V gene TRBV6-5; TRBD2 agrees at 10 bases. This CDR3 comprises 15 residues. V lost 2 bases to trimming and J lost 5 bases; unmatched junction nucleotides: 3. Germline V lookup: CDR1 MNHEY, CDR2 SVGAGI. In nucleotides, the CDR3 is TGTGCCAGCAGTTACGGAGCGGGAGGGAACAATGAGCAGTTCTTC. Protein sequence: CASSYGAGGNNEQFF.

The CDR3 loop reads CASRTTGELETQYF. For the CDR3, the DNA is TGTGCCAGCAGGACGACAGGGGAACTCGAGACCCAGTACTTC. The chain couples TRBV3-1 to TRBJ2-5; 8 nucleotides agree with TRBD1. CDR3 length equals 14 residues. Germline assignment: CDR1 LGHDT and CDR2 YNNKEL (reference sequence). Unmatched junction bases numbered 8, after V lost 6 bases and J lost 5 bases.

There are a few counts of this clonotype. V is TRBV20-1 and J is TRBJ1-6, with D unresolved. Germline V gene lookup returns CDR1 DFQATT and CDR2 SNEGSKA (reference sequence). This CDR3 contains 14 residues. V was pared by 0 bases and J by 9 bases, with 12 bases between. CDR3 region: CSARDPSTISPLHF. The DNA for the CDR3 is TGCAGTGCTAGAGATCCGTCCACCATTTCACCCCTCCACTTT.

The chain couples TRBV12-3 or TRBV12-4 to TRBJ2-5; weak D call: TRBD1 (6 bases). The ends were cut back, 7 bases at V and 5 bases at J, with 14 bases in the middle. CDR3 length: 13 amino acids. The CDR3 nucleotides are TGTGCCAGCACCGACGACAGGACGGAGACCCAGTACTTC. Its translation: CASTDDRTETQYF.

The V and J genes are TRBV12-3 or TRBV12-4 and TRBJ1-3, with D possibly being TRBD1 (5 bases). V gave up 3 bases and J gave up 0 bases, with 15 bases separating them. The CDR3 has 17 residues. The CDR3 spells CASSFGAMRDSGNTIYF. The CDR3 region has the DNA TGTGCCAGCAGTTTCGGGGCGATGCGAGACTCTGGAAACACCATATATTTT.

Concerning this clonotype itself: A much more abundant neighbour one base away suggests this may be a read error. The CDR3 loop reads CSARDHSSGSHYEHYF. In DNA form, the CDR3 reads TGCAGTGCTAGAGACCACTCTAGCGGGAGCCACTACGAGCATTACTTC. The genes are TRBV20-1 and TRBJ2-7; 10 bases agree with TRBD2. This CDR3 is built from 16 residues. From germline, CDR1 is DFQATT and CDR2 SNEGSKA (reference sequence).

This clonotype was seen only a few times. The rearrangement joins TRBV5-5 to TRBJ2-5; 7 bases line up with TRBD1. The CDR3 totals 14 residues. V was pared by 7 bases and J by 5 bases, with 11 bases of the junction left unmatched. Germline CDR1 reads SGHKS; CDR2 reads YYEKEE (reference sequence). CDR3 loop: CASERQGSSETQYF. The CDR3 DNA reads as TGTGCCAGCGAGAGACAGGGATCCTCTGAGACCCAGTACTTC.

This clonotype was observed a few times. The chain carries TRBV7-2 and TRBJ2-5; 8 bases map to TRBD1. The junction had 7 bases not matched to a gene; V was cut back by 4 bases and J by 3 bases. The CDR3 sequence is 15 residues long. Germline V gives CDR1 SGHTA, CDR2 FQGNSA. The CDR3 DNA sequence: TGTGCCAGCAGCTCGAAACGGACAGGGAAAGAGACCCAGTACTTC. It encodes CASSSKRTGKETQYF.

The V gene is TRBV5-1, the J gene TRBJ2-3; TRBD2 matches at 7 bases. The CDR3 is made up of 15 amino acids. V gave up 4 bases and J gave up 4 bases; unmatched junction bases: 9. Germline CDR1 reads SGHRS; CDR2 reads YFSETQ. The CDR3 reads CASSPNPSGPDTQYF. CDR3 DNA: TGCGCCAGCAGCCCCAACCCTAGCGGCCCAGATACGCAGTATTTT.

The chain combines TRBV7-6 with TRBJ2-7; perhaps TRBD1 as D (5 bases). CDR1 is SGHVS, CDR2 FNYEAQ, per germline. The CDR3 length is 13 residues. V lost 2 bases and J lost 5, with 10 bases in between. CDR3 loop: CASSLIAGNEQYF. For the CDR3, the DNA is TGTGCCAGCAGCTTAATAGCAGGGAACGAGCAGTACTTC. The entire variable domain, with the rest obtained from reference TRBV7-6 and TRBJ2-7, is as follows: GAGVSQSPRYKVTKRGQDVALRCDPISGHVSLYWYRQALGQGPEFLTYFNYEAQQDKSGLPNDRFSAERPEGSISTLTIQRTEQRDSAMYRCASSLIAGNEQYFGPGTRLTVT.

The V gene is TRBV20-1, the J gene TRBJ2-2; D may be TRBD2 (5 bases). CDR3 length: 16 amino acids. V gave up 0 bases and J gave up 0 bases, with 11 bases separating them. Germline assignment: CDR1 DFQATT and CDR2 SNEGSKA (reference sequence). The CDR3 nucleotides read TGCAGTGCTAGAGATTGGGCGGGTACGAACACCGGGGAGCTGTTTTTT. Translation: CSARDWAGTNTGELFF.

The chain uses TRBV7-2 and TRBJ2-7, with D perhaps matching TRBD2 (5 bases). This CDR3 is built from 14 residues. The ends were cut back, 8 bases at V and 0 bases at J, with 14 bases in the middle. CDR1 is SGHTA, CDR2 FQGNSA, per germline. The CDR3 DNA reads as TGTGCCAGCCCCGAGAGGGAAGGCTCCTACGAGCAGTACTTC. Translating it yields CASPEREGSYEQYF.

This clonotype was seen a few times. The chain has TRBV5-1 and TRBJ2-2; TRBD1 matches at 8 bases. Germline V lookup: CDR1 SGHRS, CDR2 YFSETQ. The CDR3 is made up of 14 amino acids. V gave up 4 bases and J gave up 6 bases; unmatched junction bases: 5. Here the CDR3 reads CASSLRQGSGELFF. CDR3 nucleotides: TGCGCCAGCAGCCTCAGACAGGGGTCCGGGGAGCTGTTTTTT.

This clonotype was seen repeatedly, ten times or more. The gene calls are TRBV10-3 and TRBJ2-7; D perhaps matches TRBD1 (6 bases). Per germline, CDR1 ENHRY and CDR2 SYGVKD. Trimming took off 3 bases at V and 2 bases at J, with 11 bases between the two ends. The CDR3 consists of 14 residues. DNA of the CDR3: TGTGCCATCAGTGATGGACAGTTGACCTACGAGCAGTACTTC. Translated, it gives CAISDGQLTYEQYF.

At least ten counts were recorded for this clonotype. This chain joins TRBV10-3 and TRBJ1-1; D is unresolved. This CDR3 comprises 12 residues. V was cut by 4 bases and J by 2 bases, with 5 bases left in between. CDR1 and CDR2 from the germline V gene are ENHRY and SYGVKD. The CDR3 is CAISAVNTEAFF. The CDR3 DNA reads as TGTGCCATCAGTGCAGTTAACACTGAAGCTTTCTTT.

This clonotype was recorded a few times. The CDR3 is CASSGIGGDNEQFF. CDR3 DNA sequence: TGTGCCAGCAGTGGAATCGGCGGGGACAATGAGCAGTTCTTC. The chain has TRBV27 and TRBJ2-1, with D perhaps matching TRBD2 (6 bases). The CDR3 contains 14 residues. Germline-derived CDR1 and CDR2 are MNHEY and SMNVEV (reference sequence). V lost 5 bases and J lost 5, with 13 bases in between.

The chain is built from TRBV5-1 and TRBJ1-1, with D uncertain. This CDR3 contains 13 residues. With 0 bases removed from V and 4 bases from J, the gap between germline ends came to 7 bases. Germline V gene lookup returns CDR1 SGHRS and CDR2 YFSETQ. This CDR3 reads CASSLEMGTEAFF. In nucleotides, the CDR3 is TGCGCCAGCAGCTTGGAGATGGGCACTGAAGCTTTCTTT. Complete variable domain (other parts from reference TRBV5-1 and TRBJ1-1): KAGVTQTPRYLIKTRGQQVTLSCSPISGHRSVSWYQQTPGQGLQFLFEYFSETQRNKGNFPGRFSGRQFSNSRSEMNVSTLELGDSALYLCASSLEMGTEAFFGQGTRLTVV.

The CDR3 coding sequence is TGTGCCAGCAGTTCCAGGGGGCACGTAAACGAGCAGTACTTC. Its protein product is CASSSRGHVNEQYF. The chain employs TRBV27 and TRBJ2-7, with 8 bases lining up with TRBD1. CDR3 length: 14 residues. Germline V gives CDR1 MNHEY, CDR2 SMNVEV (reference sequence). V shed 4 bases and J 5 bases; nucleotides not matched to a gene: 7.

The chain has TRBV7-3 and TRBJ1-1; D gene uncertain. Looked up from germline, CDR1 is SGHTA and CDR2 is FQGTGA. This CDR3 has 13 amino acids. Between the trimmed V and J ends, which lost 5 bases and 2 bases, there was a span of 9 bases. CDR3 loop: CASSDQGNTEAFF. The CDR3 region has the DNA TGTGCCAGCAGCGACCAAGGTAACACTGAAGCTTTCTTT. Combining the CDR3 with reference TRBV7-3 and TRBJ1-1 gives the whole variable domain GAGVSQTPSNKVTEKGKYVELRCDPISGHTALYWYRQSLGQGPEFLIYFQGTGAADDSGLPNDRFFAVRPEGSVSTLKIQRTERGDSAVYLCASSDQGNTEAFFGQGTRLTVV.

The chain combines TRBV7-3 with TRBJ1-2; 8 bases are shared with TRBD1. After removal of 3 bases from V and 3 bases from J, the junction contained 6 bases not matched to a gene. Germline V gene lookup returns CDR1 SGHTA and CDR2 FQGTGA. This CDR3 has 15 amino acids. CDR3 residues: CASSLDPGGHYGYTF. For the CDR3, the DNA is TGTGCCAGCAGCTTGGATCCAGGGGGCCACTATGGCTACACCTTC.

V usage is TRBV4-2 and J usage is TRBJ2-1; 9 positions agree with TRBD1. Germline V gives CDR1 LGHNA, CDR2 YNFKEQ. This CDR3 comprises 18 residues. V lost 4 bases to trimming and J lost 6 bases; unmatched junction nucleotides: 16. In nucleotides, the CDR3 is TGTGCCAGCAGCCTCAGAGGACAGGGGTCTCAGGGGGGCAATGAGCAGTTCTTC. It encodes CASSLRGQGSQGGNEQFF.